The 25 T cell receptor beta chains below come from one sample, sequenced in a study of early T cells in non-severe SARS-CoV-2 infection. TCRdb re-analysed the 5' RACE reads in MiXCR, keeping a single row per CDR3 protein. In the table there are around 67,000 distinct CDR3 sequences, approximately 10% of which are singletons. The sample taken for sequencing was whole blood. The receptors come from an adult who was a healthcare worker with PCR-confirmed SARS-CoV-2 infection or an uninfected control (not recorded which).

This clonotype was counted between two and nine times. The chain is built from TRBV19 and TRBJ1-5; no reliable D call. This CDR3 spans 14 amino acids. Germline-derived CDR1 and CDR2 are LNHDA and SQIVND (reference sequence). V gave up 5 bases and J gave up 9 bases, with 17 bases separating them. The CDR3: CASSAPTWVGPQHF. In DNA form, the CDR3 reads TGTGCCAGTAGTGCTCCGACTTGGGTTGGGCCCCAGCATTTT.

The genes are TRBV30 and TRBJ2-1, with 8 positions matching TRBD1. The CDR3 loop spans 11 amino acids. Germline V gene lookup returns CDR1 GTSNPN and CDR2 SVGIG (reference sequence). V trimming: 8 bases; J trimming: 8 bases; junction bases outside the gene matches: 5. The DNA of the CDR3 is TGTGCCGGGGGCAGGGGGCATGAGCAGTTCTTC. Translating gives CAGGRGHEQFF.

The rearrangement links TRBV19 to TRBJ2-5; 11 positions agree with TRBD2. The CDR3 contains 16 residues. Germline-derived CDR1 and CDR2 are LNHDA and SQIVND (reference sequence). V was clipped by 1 base and J by 5 bases; unmatched bases: 6. The DNA for the CDR3 is TGTGCCAGTAGTATAGTAGCGGGAGGGCCGCGGGAGACCCAGTACTTC. Its protein is CASSIVAGGPRETQYF.

This clonotype was seen more than once but under ten times. The V call is TRBV11-2, the J call TRBJ2-5; D tentatively reads TRBD1 or TRBD2 (5 bases each). Trimming left V 0 bases short and J 5 bases short, with 16 bases between. The CDR3 extends over 16 amino acids. Per the germline V gene, CDR1 is SGHAT and CDR2 is FQNNGV. The CDR3 loop reads CASSLDRTGGTETQYF. The DNA of the CDR3 is TGTGCCAGCAGCTTAGATCGTACTGGGGGTACGGAGACCCAGTACTTC.

This clonotype occurred a few times. The V and J genes are TRBV9 and TRBJ2-2; D gene uncertain. This CDR3 region has 14 residues. CDR1 and CDR2 (germline): SGDLS, YYNGEE. V shed 0 bases and J shed 2 bases, with 5 bases lying between them. The chain's CDR3 is CASSVAINTGELFF. The CDR3 coding sequence is TGTGCCAGCAGCGTAGCGATCAACACCGGGGAGCTGTTTTTT. The full variable domain, rest sourced from reference TRBV9 and TRBJ2-2, is DSGVTQTPKHLITATGQRVTLRCSPRSGDLSVYWYQQSLDQGLQFLIQYYNGEERAKGNILERFSAQQFPDLHSELNLSSLELGDSALYFCASSVAINTGELFFGEGSRLTVL.

This clonotype came up a few times. The chain is built from TRBV6-2 or TRBV6-3 and TRBJ2-7, with D perhaps matching TRBD1 (6 bases). CDR1 is MNHEY and CDR2 is SVGEGT in the germline V gene. V shed 5 bases and J shed 2 bases, with 10 bases lying between them. This CDR3 region has 13 residues. The CDR3 region has the DNA TGTGCCAGCAGTAAGGACAGAGCCTACGAGCAGTACTTC. As protein: CASSKDRAYEQYF.

This clonotype has only a few counts. J is TRBJ2-7 and V is TRBV20-1; 8 nucleotides agree with TRBD2. The trim removed 5 bases at V and 5 bases at J, leaving 11 bases unmatched. The CDR3 loop spans 14 amino acids. Germline V CDR1 and CDR2: DFQATT, SNEGSKA (reference sequence). This CDR3 reads CSAPASGSHHEQYF. The CDR3 DNA sequence: TGCAGTGCTCCCGCTAGCGGGTCCCACCACGAGCAGTACTTC.

This chain links TRBV3-1 with TRBJ2-7; 8 nucleotides match TRBD1. The CDR3 runs to 14 residues. CDR1 LGHDT and CDR2 YNNKEL come from the germline V gene (reference sequence). Losses at the gene ends were 4 bases for V and 2 bases for J; bases not matched to a gene: 4. CDR3 sequence reads: CASSLWDRTYEQYF. In nucleotides, the CDR3 is TGTGCCAGCAGCCTTTGGGACAGGACCTACGAGCAGTACTTC.

This clonotype was recorded a few times. The V gene is TRBV7-2, the J gene TRBJ2-7; 10 nucleotides match TRBD1. Trimming removed 4 bases from V and 2 bases from J; junction bases left unmatched: 5. The CDR3 is 15 amino acids. In germline, CDR1 is SGHTA, CDR2 FQGNSA. The CDR3 sequence: CASSSRTGGTYEQYF. CDR3 nucleotide sequence: TGTGCCAGCAGCTCTAGGACAGGGGGGACCTACGAGCAGTACTTC.

At least ten counts were recorded for this clonotype. The chain has TRBV29-1 and TRBJ2-3; the match to TRBD2 covers 9 bases. CDR3 size: 14 residues. In germline, CDR1 is SQVTM, CDR2 ANQGSEA. The ends lost 3 bases at V and 1 base at J; junction bases unmatched: 2. CDR3 in DNA: TGCAGCGTTGAGGGACTAGCTGGCACAGATACGCAGTATTTT. This sequence encodes CSVEGLAGTDTQYF.

In this sample, this clonotype turned up a few times. The chain joins TRBV19 to TRBJ1-3, with unresolved D. In germline, CDR1 is LNHDA, CDR2 SQIVND (reference sequence). The germline V and J ends were trimmed by 10 bases and 1 base, with 17 bases remaining between them. The CDR3 has 15 residues. CDR3 sequence (DNA): TGTGCCACTCAGCGGACGGTGAGATCTGGAAACACCATATATTTT. Its translation: CATQRTVRSGNTIYF.

The table lists this clonotype with a few counts. This chain links TRBV20-1 with TRBJ2-7; D tentatively fits TRBD1 or TRBD2 (5 bases each). The CDR3 length is 10 residues. The germline CDR1 and CDR2 sequences are DFQATT and SNEGSKA (reference sequence). The germline V and J ends were trimmed by 5 bases and 5 bases, with 7 bases remaining between them. CDR3 nucleotides: TGCAGTGCTTGGGGGAACGAGCAGTACTTC. As protein: CSAWGNEQYF.

V usage is TRBV6-1 and J usage is TRBJ1-4; 10 bases are shared with TRBD1. After removal of 4 bases from V and 14 bases from J, the junction contained 13 bases not matched to a gene. Germline-derived CDR1 and CDR2 are MNHNS and SASEGT. CDR3 length equals 15 residues. The CDR3 region has the DNA TGTGCCAGCAGTGGAAGCGGAGGGACAGGGGTGAATCTGTTTTTT. Amino acid sequence: CASSGSGGTGVNLFF.

The chain combines TRBV5-1 with TRBJ1-1; no firm D call. V lost 1 base and J 1 base, leaving 8 bases between the germline ends. Germline V lookup: CDR1 SGHRS, CDR2 YFSETQ. The CDR3 sequence is 14 residues long. The CDR3 region is CASSLMAENTEAFF. The CDR3 coding sequence is TGCGCCAGCAGCTTGATGGCCGAGAACACTGAAGCTTTCTTT.

This clonotype was detected only a few times. This CDR3 is CASSFWLATDTQYF. DNA for the CDR3: TGTGCCAGCAGTTTTTGGCTAGCCACAGATACGCAGTATTTT. The V call is TRBV2, the J call TRBJ2-3, with TRBD2 as a possible D gene (5 bases). This CDR3 has 14 residues. With 5 bases removed from V and 2 bases from J, the gap between germline ends came to 11 bases. The germline gives CDR1 SNHLY, CDR2 FYNNEI.

This clonotype was recorded many times. This chain joins TRBV20-1 and TRBJ2-1, with 7 bases lining up with TRBD1. The CDR3 has 15 residues. In germline, CDR1 is DFQATT, CDR2 SNEGSKA (reference sequence). The V and J ends lost 6 bases and 2 bases, in that order; junction bases with no gene match: 10. The CDR3 region has the DNA TGCAGTGCAAAACAGGCCCAGGGGGCCTACAATGAGCAGTTCTTC. It is translated as CSAKQAQGAYNEQFF.

This clonotype occurred a few times. The chain carries TRBV29-1 and TRBJ2-5; maybe TRBD1 (6 bases). The V end lost 5 bases, the J end lost 4 bases, and 8 bases lay between the germline ends. Germline V gives CDR1 SQVTM, CDR2 ANQGSEA. This CDR3 is 11 amino acids long. In DNA, the CDR3 is TGCAGCGTTCCCAGGGGAGAGACCCAGTACTTC. Translating gives CSVPRGETQYF.

This clonotype was counted at least ten times. The CDR3 is CASSTIFGGPETQYF. The CDR3 DNA follows: TGTGCCAGCAGCACCATATTCGGGGGTCCGGAGACCCAGTACTTC. The genes are TRBV7-9 and TRBJ2-5; D is possibly TRBD2 (6 bases). This CDR3 region has 15 residues. Germline CDR1 is SEHNR and CDR2 is FQNEAQ (reference sequence). Trimming removed 5 bases at V and 5 bases at J, with 18 bases between.

This clonotype was seen many times. This chain joins TRBV24-1 and TRBJ2-2; the D is unclear. Germline loops: CDR1 KGHDR, CDR2 SFDVKD. Deletions cut 6 bases from V and 0 bases from J, with 7 bases between. The CDR3 contains 14 residues. The CDR3: CATSPLTNTGELFF. The DNA for the CDR3 is TGTGCCACCAGTCCTCTAACGAACACCGGGGAGCTGTTTTTT.

The chain's CDR3 is CASSLVAASYEQYF. Here the CDR3 DNA reads TGCGCCAGCAGCTTGGTTGCAGCCTCCTACGAGCAGTACTTC. The chain joins TRBV5-1 to TRBJ2-7, with D unclear. This CDR3 has 14 residues. V was clipped by 0 bases and J by 0 bases, with 7 bases between them. Germline CDR1 reads SGHRS; CDR2 reads YFSETQ.

The rearrangement links TRBV13 to TRBJ1-4; D not certain. Germline V CDR1 and CDR2: PRHDT, FYEKMQ (reference sequence). The germline V and J ends were trimmed by 5 bases and 8 bases, with 15 bases remaining between them. This CDR3 is 14 amino acids long. In DNA, the CDR3 is TGTGCCAGCAGCCTGACGGGCCAAGGAGAAAAACTGTTTTTT. Amino acids: CASSLTGQGEKLFF. Supplemented by reference TRBV13 and TRBJ1-4, the full variable domain reads AAGVIQSPRHLIKEKRETATLKCYPIPRHDTVYWYQQGPGQDPQFLISFYEKMQSDKGSIPDRFSAQQFSDYHSELNMSSLELGDSALYFCASSLTGQGEKLFFGSGTQLSVL.

This chain links TRBV21-1 with TRBJ2-4; TRBD2, the table's D call, was not compared with the DNA. TRBV21-1 is reported as a pseudogene. This CDR3 spans 24 amino acids. Written as DNA, the CDR3 is TGTGCCAGCAGCAAAGGGTGGAGGCTAGCGGGACACCGAATGCCCCCTTTAGCCAAAAACATTCAGTACTTC. It specifies CASSKGWRLAGHRMPPLAKNIQYF.

This clonotype was observed a few times. This rearrangement joins TRBV20-1 to TRBJ2-5; 7 bases line up with TRBD1. Per germline, CDR1 DFQATT and CDR2 SNEGSKA (reference sequence). J lost 5 bases, V lost 3 bases, and 15 bases had no gene match. The CDR3 sequence is 16 residues long. The CDR3 DNA reads as TGCAGTGCTAGGAAGAGCAGGGGGAGTGAATGGGAGACCCAGTACTTC. It encodes CSARKSRGSEWETQYF.

This clonotype was observed a handful of times. The chain carries TRBV3-1 and TRBJ2-1; 7 nucleotides agree with TRBD2. Germline V gene sequence: CDR1 LGHDT, CDR2 YNNKEL (reference sequence). The CDR3 is 13 residues long. The J segment lost 15 bases and the V segment lost 1 base, leaving 9 bases of the junction unmatched. In DNA, the CDR3 is TGTGCCAGCAGCCAAGCTGGGAGGGGAAACCCGTTCTTC. Its protein is CASSQAGRGNPFF.

V gene TRBV6-1 combines with J gene TRBJ1-1, with D perhaps matching TRBD1 (6 bases). Trimming stripped 8 bases from V and 4 bases from J, with 20 bases between. The CDR3 contains 15 residues. Looked up from germline, CDR1 is MNHNS and CDR2 is SASEGT. This CDR3 is CASSRKARGLTEAFF. For the CDR3, the DNA is TGTGCCAGCTCCCGTAAGGCCAGGGGCCTCACTGAAGCTTTCTTT.